Presented here are 10 T cell receptor beta chains from one specimen sequenced in a study of blood T cell repertoires in COVID-19. Only in-frame clones appear in the TCRdb table, and some are missing; sequencing was by immunoSEQ multiplex PCR. The table records fewer than 65,000 clones, 85% to 95% of them present only once. Sequenced input: peripheral blood. The receptor source for this set is a man aged 50 or older with acute or convalescent COVID-19.

The chain links TRBV1 to TRBJ2-3; TRBD2 was called by the table and not checked on the DNA. TRBV1 is listed as a pseudogene. The CDR3 has 18 amino acids. This CDR3 reads CTSSLGLAGGGGTDTQYF. Here the CDR3 DNA reads TGCACCAGCAGCCTAGGTCTAGCGGGAGGTGGGGGCACAGATACGCAGTATTTT.

The chain employs TRBV6-1 and TRBJ1-5, with D tentatively TRBD1 (5 bases). Trimming pared 0 bases from V and 3 bases from J, leaving 12 bases between. There are 16 residues in the CDR3. The germline CDR1 and CDR2 sequences are MNHNS and SASEGT. CDR3 amino acids: CASSEAPRAYNQPQHF. In DNA, the CDR3 is TGTGCCAGCAGTGAAGCTCCCAGGGCTTACAATCAGCCCCAGCATTTT.

DNA for the CDR3: TGTGCCACCAGCAGGGCCAGACAGGGGTCCTACGAGCAGTACTTC. Protein product: CATSRARQGSYEQYF. The V and J genes are TRBV15 and TRBJ2-7; 8 nucleotides agree with TRBD1. From germline, CDR1 is LNHNV and CDR2 YYDKDF (reference sequence). V trimming: 3 bases; J trimming: 1 base; junction bases outside the gene matches: 5. The CDR3 covers 15 residues.

The genes are TRBV6-5 and TRBJ2-7; possibly TRBD2 for D (6 bases). Germline V gene sequence: CDR1 MNHEY, CDR2 SVGAGI. V lost 8 bases to trimming and J lost 1 base, with 15 bases between them. The CDR3 spans 14 residues. The CDR3 bases are TGTGCCAGCGGGATTGGGACTTTATCCTACGAGCAGTACTTC. Residues: CASGIGTLSYEQYF.

The rearrangement links TRBV13 to TRBJ2-5; 7 nucleotides agree with TRBD2. Trimming took 1 base from V and 4 from J; bases not matched to a gene: 15. This CDR3 is 18 amino acids long. Germline V gene data show CDR1 as PRHDT and CDR2 as FYEKMQ (reference sequence). CDR3 in DNA: TGTGCCAGCAGCTTAGTCCACAACCGGGACTACCCCCTAGAGACCCAGTACTTC. It encodes CASSLVHNRDYPLETQYF.

This sequence joins TRBV18 and TRBJ2-7; 7 bases line up with TRBD1. This CDR3 region has 17 residues. With 0 bases clipped from V and 1 base from J, the junction kept 9 bases outside the gene matches. Germline values: CDR1 KGHSH, CDR2 LQKENI. CDR3 sequence reads: CASSPPRGRGFSYEQYF. The CDR3 DNA reads TGTGCCAGCTCACCACCCAGAGGCAGGGGGTTTTCCTACGAGCAGTACTTC. The full variable domain, completed using reference TRBV18 and TRBJ2-7, is NAGVMQNPRHLVRRRGQEARLRCSPMKGHSHVYWYRQLPEEGLKFMVYLQKENIIDESGMPKERFSAEFPKEGPSILRIQQVVRGDSAAYFCASSPPRGRGFSYEQYFGPGTRLTVT.

The chain is built from TRBV30 and TRBJ1-6; the match to TRBD1 covers 12 bases. The ends lost 6 bases at V and 2 bases at J; junction bases unmatched: 11. CDR3 length: 18 residues. Germline CDR1 is GTSNPN and CDR2 is SVGIG (reference sequence). This chain's CDR3 is CACPSGTGGSPYNSPLHF. The CDR3 DNA sequence: TGTGCCTGCCCGTCTGGGACAGGGGGCTCACCCTATAATTCACCCCTCCACTTT.

This clone was observed once. V and J are TRBV5-1 and TRBJ2-7; tentatively, D is TRBD1 (6 bases). CDR1 SGHRS and CDR2 YFSETQ come from the germline V gene. This CDR3 has 14 amino acids. V lost 4 bases and J 3 bases, leaving 14 bases between the germline ends. The CDR3 DNA reads as TGCGCCAGCAGCCTTCAACCGGACAGCTACGAGCAGTACTTC. Its translation is CASSLQPDSYEQYF.

In nucleotides, the CDR3 is TGTGCCTGGAGTGCGGTCAGGGTTCTCCACTTT. As protein: CAWSAVRVLHF. The V gene is TRBV30, the J gene TRBJ1-6, with D possibly matching TRBD1 (5 bases). Trimming stripped 1 base from V and 16 bases from J, with 11 bases between. Germline values: CDR1 GTSNPN, CDR2 SVGIG (reference sequence). The CDR3 is 11 amino acids.

CDR3 region: CASSKGQGWNGYTF. The CDR3 nucleotides are TGTGCCAGCAGTAAGGGACAGGGGTGGAATGGCTACACCTTC. This chain connects TRBV6-5 to TRBJ1-2, with 10 bases lining up with TRBD1. V was clipped by 5 bases and J by 6 bases; unmatched bases: 6. Germline V gene data show CDR1 as MNHEY and CDR2 as SVGAGI. The CDR3 extends over 14 amino acids.